Listed here are 20 T cell receptor beta chains from one sample, sequenced in a study of OX40 agonist ivuxolimab in advanced cancers. Clones were sequenced by immunoSEQ multiplex PCR, and TCRdb holds only the in-frame ones, with some missing. The table includes more than 95,000 clones, roughly 89% detected once. The specimen comprised CD4+ or CD8+ T cells sorted from blood, sampled in a trial of the OX40 agonist ivuxolimab. The source of these receptors is an adult with an advanced solid tumor such as melanoma, head and neck, liver or kidney cancer.

V is TRBV6-7 and J is TRBJ2-2; D possibly uses TRBD1 or TRBD2 (5 bases each). TRBV6-7 is identified as an open reading frame with a role that is uncertain. V lost 6 bases and J lost 2, with 28 bases in between. The CDR3 runs to 20 residues. CDR3 residues: CASSRQLGDRYTINTGELFF. The DNA for the CDR3 is TGTGCCAGCAGCCGCCAGCTGGGGGATCGATATACGATAAACACCGGGGAGCTGTTTTTT.

This clone was seen once. The chain has TRBV11-3 and TRBJ1-2; 9 bases agree with TRBD1. V lost 1 base, J lost 4 bases, and 4 bases stayed unmatched. The CDR3 contains 15 residues. Germline V CDR1 and CDR2: SGHNT, YENEEA. CDR3 loop: CASSLATGGSYGYTF. DNA of the CDR3: TGTGCCAGCAGCTTAGCGACAGGGGGTAGCTATGGCTACACCTTC. Together with reference TRBV11-3 and TRBJ1-2, the CDR3 gives the full variable domain: EAGVVQSPRYKIIEKKQPVAFWCNPISGHNTLYWYLQNLGQGPELLIRYENEEAVDDSQLPKDRFSAERLKGVDSTLKIQPAELGDSAVYLCASSLATGGSYGYTFGSGTRLTVV.

V and J are TRBV6-5 and TRBJ1-5, with D hard to call. The V end was cut by 2 bases, the J end by 4 bases, with 6 bases between. This CDR3 contains 13 residues. CDR1 MNHEY and CDR2 SVGAGI come from the germline V gene. The CDR3, as DNA: TGTGCCAGCAGTTACAGGTTGAATCAGCCCCAGCATTTT. Translation: CASSYRLNQPQHF.

The rearrangement uses TRBV5-1 and TRBJ1-3, with no clear D. Germline assignment: CDR1 SGHRS and CDR2 YFSETQ. Trimming took 0 bases from V and 0 from J, leaving 10 bases between them. This CDR3 spans 16 amino acids. Here the CDR3 reads CASSLVGQSSGNTIYF. The CDR3 DNA follows: TGCGCCAGCAGCTTGGTGGGCCAGAGCTCTGGAAACACCATATATTTT. Full variable domain (rest looked up from reference TRBV5-1 and TRBJ1-3): KAGVTQTPRYLIKTRGQQVTLSCSPISGHRSVSWYQQTPGQGLQFLFEYFSETQRNKGNFPGRFSGRQFSNSRSEMNVSTLELGDSALYLCASSLVGQSSGNTIYFGEGSWLTVV.

This rearrangement joins TRBV14 to TRBJ2-5; tentatively, D is TRBD1 or TRBD2 (5 bases each). This CDR3 region has 16 residues. Per germline, CDR1 SGHDN and CDR2 FVKESK. V gave up 4 bases and J gave up 1 base, with 16 bases separating them. DNA of the CDR3: TGTGCCAGCAGCCGCGAACGGGGCAGTTTCCAAGAGACCCAGTACTTC. The encoded protein is CASSRERGSFQETQYF.

The V call is TRBV7-9, the J call TRBJ1-6; possibly TRBD1 for D (5 bases). CDR1 SEHNR and CDR2 FQNEAQ come from the germline V gene (reference sequence). V was shortened by 8 bases and J by 5 bases, with 10 bases between the two germline ends. The CDR3 is 13 residues long. CDR3 DNA: TGTGCCAGCCGGGACGCTGATAATTCACCCCTCCACTTT. As protein: CASRDADNSPLHF.

The chain links TRBV18 to TRBJ2-5, with D tentatively TRBD2 (6 bases). CDR1 and CDR2 from the germline V gene are KGHSH and LQKENI. CDR3 length: 18 residues. Trimming removed 6 bases at V and 4 bases at J, with 27 bases between. CDR3 sequence reads: CASSPSRARQGGRETQYF. The CDR3 DNA follows: TGTGCCAGCTCCCCTTCACGCGCAAGGCAGGGAGGTCGAGAGACCCAGTACTTC.

The chain couples TRBV6-5 to TRBJ2-3, with D unclear. CDR1 and CDR2 (germline): MNHEY, SVGAGI. The ends were cut back, 2 bases at V and 1 base at J, with 13 bases in the middle. CDR3 length equals 16 residues. CDR3: CASSYGDAHRTDTQYF. CDR3 DNA sequence: TGTGCCAGCAGTTACGGGGATGCCCACCGCACAGATACGCAGTATTTT.

This chain links TRBV7-2 with TRBJ2-7; a possible D gene is TRBD2 (5 bases). Trimming took 4 bases from V and 1 from J, leaving 8 bases between them. This CDR3 is built from 13 residues. Per the germline V gene, CDR1 is SGHTA and CDR2 is FQGNSA. CDR3 residues: CASSYQRSYEQYF. The DNA of the CDR3 is TGTGCCAGCAGCTATCAGCGGTCCTACGAGCAGTACTTC.

In its sample, this clone is medium-sized. V and J are TRBV6-5 and TRBJ1-6; D is undetermined. The CDR3 runs 13 residues. V was trimmed by 6 bases and J by 10 bases, leaving 13 bases between them. Germline values: CDR1 MNHEY, CDR2 SVGAGI. CDR3 DNA: TGTGCCAGCAGCATAGGATCTCAATCACCCCTCCACTTT. It translates to CASSIGSQSPLHF.

The V and J genes are TRBV27 and TRBJ2-7; 8 bases agree with TRBD1. V lost 5 bases, J lost 4 bases, and 13 bases stayed unmatched. The CDR3 is 16 amino acids. Germline CDR1 reads MNHEY; CDR2 reads SMNVEV (reference sequence). Written as DNA, the CDR3 is TGTGCCAGCAGTCCAGCCCTCGGACAGGGTAGTTACGAGCAGTACTTC. It encodes CASSPALGQGSYEQYF.

This chain uses TRBV11-2 with TRBJ1-1, with D tentatively TRBD1 (5 bases). This CDR3 spans 13 amino acids. CDR1 and CDR2 from the germline V gene are SGHAT and FQNNGV. With 6 bases removed from V and 9 bases from J, the gap between germline ends came to 17 bases. The CDR3 is CASRLRDGTKAFF. DNA for the CDR3: TGTGCCAGCAGGTTACGGGACGGAACTAAAGCTTTCTTT.

The CDR3: CASSIQDSPNQPQHF. The CDR3 DNA reads as TGTGCCAGTAGTATTCAGGACTCCCCCAATCAGCCCCAGCATTTT. V usage is TRBV19 and J usage is TRBJ1-5; no definite D call. Looked up from germline, CDR1 is LNHDA and CDR2 is SQIVND (reference sequence). There are 15 residues in the CDR3. V gave up 3 bases and J gave up 3 bases, with 12 bases separating them.

V and J are TRBV28 and TRBJ1-2; 10 bases map to TRBD1. The trim removed 5 bases at V and 3 bases at J, leaving 6 bases unmatched. This CDR3 is built from 15 residues. Germline V gene data show CDR1 as MDHEN and CDR2 as SYDVKM. This CDR3 reads CASSLTGGADYGYTF. As DNA, the CDR3 is TGTGCCAGCAGTCTGACAGGGGGCGCTGACTATGGCTACACCTTC.

The chain combines TRBV19 with TRBJ2-5; D is unresolved. V was clipped by 5 bases and J by 3 bases, with 13 bases between them. Looked up from germline, CDR1 is LNHDA and CDR2 is SQIVND (reference sequence). CDR3 length: 14 residues. The CDR3 coding sequence is TGTGCCAGTAGTTCCCGGAACCTAAAAGAGACCCAGTACTTC. Its translation is CASSSRNLKETQYF.

The chain carries TRBV12-5 and TRBJ2-2; 12 bases map to TRBD1. With V trimmed by 6 bases and J by 5 bases, 7 bases remained unmatched. CDR1 and CDR2 (germline): LGHNT, FRNRAP. The CDR3 spans 16 residues. The CDR3 protein is CASGPGQGAGTGELFF. CDR3 in DNA: TGTGCTAGTGGACCGGGACAGGGGGCTGGAACCGGGGAGCTGTTTTTT.

The chain links TRBV7-2 to TRBJ2-1; weak D call: TRBD1 (6 bases). The CDR3 contains 14 residues. Germline CDR1 and CDR2: SGHTA and FQGNSA. V was shortened by 5 bases and J by 5 bases, with 13 bases between the two germline ends. CDR3 sequence: CASSRDWTDNEQFF. In DNA, the CDR3 is TGTGCCAGCAGCCGAGACTGGACAGACAATGAGCAGTTCTTC.

The genes are TRBV7-2 and TRBJ2-3; the D gene is possibly TRBD1 (6 bases). The CDR3 extends over 15 amino acids. Trimming stripped 5 bases from V and 0 bases from J, with 12 bases between. The V gene's germline CDR1 is SGHTA and CDR2 FQGNSA. The CDR3: CASSPIGQSTDTQYF. Written as DNA, the CDR3 is TGTGCCAGCAGCCCAATAGGACAGAGCACAGATACGCAGTATTTT.

This clone occurred once. The chain is built from TRBV9 and TRBJ1-3; 9 bases fit TRBD1. The V segment lost 0 bases and the J segment 4 bases; nucleotides outside the gene matches: 5. This CDR3 has 16 amino acids. Looked up from germline, CDR1 is SGDLS and CDR2 is YYNGEE. The CDR3 loop is CASSVEGQGLGNTIYF. Written as DNA, the CDR3 is TGTGCCAGCAGCGTAGAGGGACAGGGTTTGGGAAACACCATATATTTT.

The V gene is TRBV29-1, the J gene TRBJ1-3; D is ambiguous. The CDR3 runs 12 residues. CDR1 and CDR2 from the germline V gene are SQVTM and ANQGSEA. The V end was cut by 2 bases, the J end by 4 bases, with 6 bases between. CDR3 nucleotide sequence: TGCAGCGTTGAACTGGGAGGAAACACCATATATTTT. Amino acid sequence: CSVELGGNTIYF.